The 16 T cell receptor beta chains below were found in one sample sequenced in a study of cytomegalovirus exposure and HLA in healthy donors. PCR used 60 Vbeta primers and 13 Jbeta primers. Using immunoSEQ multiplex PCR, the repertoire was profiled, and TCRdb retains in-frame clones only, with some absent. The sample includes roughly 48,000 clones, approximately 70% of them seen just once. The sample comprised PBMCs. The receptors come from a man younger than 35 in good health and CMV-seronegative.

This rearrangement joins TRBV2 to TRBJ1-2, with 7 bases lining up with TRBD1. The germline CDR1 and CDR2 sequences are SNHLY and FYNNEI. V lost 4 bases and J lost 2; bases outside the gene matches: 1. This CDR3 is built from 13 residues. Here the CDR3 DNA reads TGTGCCAGCAGTGCAGGGGGAAACTATGGCTACACCTTC. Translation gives CASSAGGNYGYTF.

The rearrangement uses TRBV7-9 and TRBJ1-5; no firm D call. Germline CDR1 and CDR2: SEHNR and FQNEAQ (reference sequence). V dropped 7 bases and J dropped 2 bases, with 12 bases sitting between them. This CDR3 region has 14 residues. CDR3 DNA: TGTGCCAGCACCCAAAATTCAGGCAATCAGCCCCAGCATTTT. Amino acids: CASTQNSGNQPQHF.

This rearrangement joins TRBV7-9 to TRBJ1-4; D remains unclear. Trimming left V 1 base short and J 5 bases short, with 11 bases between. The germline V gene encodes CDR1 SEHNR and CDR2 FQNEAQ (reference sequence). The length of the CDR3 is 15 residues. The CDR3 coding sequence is TGTGCCAGCAGCTTAGGCGGCCAGCCGAATGAAAAACTGTTTTTT. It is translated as CASSLGGQPNEKLFF.

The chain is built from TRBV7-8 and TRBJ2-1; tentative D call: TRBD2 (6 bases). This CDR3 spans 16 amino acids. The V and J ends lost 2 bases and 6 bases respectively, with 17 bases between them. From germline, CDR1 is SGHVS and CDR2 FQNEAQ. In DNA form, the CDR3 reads TGTGCCAGCAGCTTACGGGGGAGGTCTGGAATCAATGAGCAGTTCTTC. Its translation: CASSLRGRSGINEQFF. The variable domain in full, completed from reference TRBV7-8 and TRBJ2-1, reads GAGVSQSPRYKVAKRGQDVALRCDPISGHVSLFWYQQALGQGPEFLTYFQNEAQLDKSGLPSDRFFAERPEGSVSTLKIQRTQQEDSAVYLCASSLRGRSGINEQFFGPGTRLTVL.

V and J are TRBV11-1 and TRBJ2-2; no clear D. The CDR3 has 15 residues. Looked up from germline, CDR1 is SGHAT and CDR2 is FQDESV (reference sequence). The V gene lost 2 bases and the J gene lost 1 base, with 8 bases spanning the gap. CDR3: CASSLFAGNTGELFF. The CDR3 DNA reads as TGTGCCAGCAGCTTATTCGCAGGGAACACCGGGGAGCTGTTTTTT.

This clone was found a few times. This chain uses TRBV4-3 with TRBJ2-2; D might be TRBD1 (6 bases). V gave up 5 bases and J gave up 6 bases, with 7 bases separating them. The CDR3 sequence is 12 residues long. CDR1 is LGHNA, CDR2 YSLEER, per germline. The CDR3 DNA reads TGCGCCAGCAGCAGGACAGCCGGGGAGCTGTTTTTT. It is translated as CASSRTAGELFF.

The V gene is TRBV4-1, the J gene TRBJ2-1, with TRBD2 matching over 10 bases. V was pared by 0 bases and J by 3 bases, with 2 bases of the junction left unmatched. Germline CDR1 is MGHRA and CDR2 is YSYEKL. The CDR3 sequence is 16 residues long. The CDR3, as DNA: TGCGCCAGCAGCCAAGATCTAGCGGGGGTCTACAATGAGCAGTTCTTC. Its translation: CASSQDLAGVYNEQFF.

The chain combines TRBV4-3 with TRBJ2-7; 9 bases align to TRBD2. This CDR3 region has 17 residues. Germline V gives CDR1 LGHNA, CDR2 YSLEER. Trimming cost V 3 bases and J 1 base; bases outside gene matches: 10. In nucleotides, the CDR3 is TGCGCCAGCAGCCAGCGGGTTCCGGGACTAGCTTCCTACGAGCAGTACTTC. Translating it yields CASSQRVPGLASYEQYF.

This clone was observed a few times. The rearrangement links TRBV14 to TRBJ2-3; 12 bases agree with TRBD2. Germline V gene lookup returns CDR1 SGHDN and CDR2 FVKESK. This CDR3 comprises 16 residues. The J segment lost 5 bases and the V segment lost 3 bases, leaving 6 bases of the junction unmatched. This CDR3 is CASSQILAGGGDTQYF. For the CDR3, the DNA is TGTGCCAGCAGCCAGATACTAGCGGGAGGAGGAGATACGCAGTATTTT.

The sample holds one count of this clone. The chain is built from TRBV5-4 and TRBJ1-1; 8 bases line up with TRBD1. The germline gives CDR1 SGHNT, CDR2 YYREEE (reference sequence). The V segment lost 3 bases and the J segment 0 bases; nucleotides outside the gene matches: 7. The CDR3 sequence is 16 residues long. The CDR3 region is CASSYRTGSMNTEAFF. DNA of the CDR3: TGTGCCAGCAGCTATAGGACAGGGTCTATGAACACTGAAGCTTTCTTT.

For the CDR3, the DNA is TGCGCCAGCAGCTCGGGACAGGTCAACACCGGGGAGCTGTTTTTT. This gives the protein CASSSGQVNTGELFF. This chain links TRBV5-1 with TRBJ2-2; 8 bases agree with TRBD1. The germline V gene has CDR1 SGHRS and CDR2 YFSETQ. Trimming took 3 bases from V and 2 from J; bases not matched to a gene: 3. This CDR3 is 15 amino acids long.

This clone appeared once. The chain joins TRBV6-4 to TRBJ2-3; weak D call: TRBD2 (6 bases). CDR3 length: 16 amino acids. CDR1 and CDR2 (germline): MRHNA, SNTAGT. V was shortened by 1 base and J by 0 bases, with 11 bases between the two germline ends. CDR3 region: CASSDYGSTSTDTQYF. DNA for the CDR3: TGTGCCAGCAGTGACTACGGGAGCACTAGCACAGATACGCAGTATTTT.

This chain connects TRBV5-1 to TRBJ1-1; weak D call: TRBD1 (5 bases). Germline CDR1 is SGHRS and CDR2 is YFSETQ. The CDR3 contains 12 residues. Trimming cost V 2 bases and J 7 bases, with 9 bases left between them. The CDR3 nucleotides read TGCGCCAGCAGCTTACAGGAGAGTGAAGCTTTCTTT. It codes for CASSLQESEAFF.

CDR3 DNA sequence: TGCAGCGTGGGGGACAGGGGGCCAACCGGGGAGCTGTTTTTT. The encoded protein is CSVGDRGPTGELFF. The gene calls are TRBV29-1 and TRBJ2-2; 12 bases line up with TRBD1. The CDR3 loop spans 14 amino acids. The trim removed 6 bases at V and 5 bases at J, leaving 4 bases unmatched. From germline, CDR1 is SQVTM and CDR2 ANQGSEA.

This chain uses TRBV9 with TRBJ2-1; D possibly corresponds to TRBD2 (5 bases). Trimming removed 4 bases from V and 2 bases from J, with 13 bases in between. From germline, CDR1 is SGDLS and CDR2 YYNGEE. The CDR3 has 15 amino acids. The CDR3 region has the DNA TGTGCCAGCAGCCCCCGTCCGGGAACCTACAATGAGCAGTTCTTC. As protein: CASSPRPGTYNEQFF.

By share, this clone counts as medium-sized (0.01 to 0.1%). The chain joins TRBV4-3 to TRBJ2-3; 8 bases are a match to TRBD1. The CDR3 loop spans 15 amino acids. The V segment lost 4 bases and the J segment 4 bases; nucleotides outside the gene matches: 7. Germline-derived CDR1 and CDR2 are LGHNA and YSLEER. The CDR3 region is CASSPSQGASDTQYF. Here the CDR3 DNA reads TGCGCCAGCAGCCCGAGTCAGGGGGCTTCAGATACGCAGTATTTT.